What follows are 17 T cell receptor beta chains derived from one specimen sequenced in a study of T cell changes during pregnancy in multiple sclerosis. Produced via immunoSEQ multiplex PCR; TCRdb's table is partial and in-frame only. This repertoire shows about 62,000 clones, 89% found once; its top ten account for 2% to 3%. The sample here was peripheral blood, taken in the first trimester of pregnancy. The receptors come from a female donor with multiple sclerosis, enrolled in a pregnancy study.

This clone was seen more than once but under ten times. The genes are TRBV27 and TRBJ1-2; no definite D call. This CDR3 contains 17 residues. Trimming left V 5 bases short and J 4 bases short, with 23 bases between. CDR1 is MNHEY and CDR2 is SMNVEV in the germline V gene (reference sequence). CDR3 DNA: TGTGCCAGCAGTCCCGCGGTAGGTTCGACGCGGGGCTATGGCTACACCTTC. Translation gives CASSPAVGSTRGYGYTF.

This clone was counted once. Here the CDR3 reads CASSWGADTQYF. As DNA, the CDR3 is TGTGCCAGCAGTTGGGGGGCAGATACGCAGTATTTT. The V gene is TRBV9, the J gene TRBJ2-3, with D perhaps TRBD2 (6 bases). The CDR3 is made up of 12 amino acids. Germline CDR1 reads SGDLS; CDR2 reads YYNGEE. V was trimmed by 5 bases and J by 4 bases, leaving 8 bases between them.

CDR3 sequence (DNA): TGTGCCAGCAGTGAAGCGGGACAGGGAGATGGCTACACCTTC. It yields the protein CASSEAGQGDGYTF. The rearrangement links TRBV6-1 to TRBJ1-2, with 9 nucleotides matching TRBD1. CDR1 and CDR2 from the germline V gene are MNHNS and SASEGT. After removal of 0 bases from V and 6 bases from J, the junction contained 2 bases not matched to a gene. The CDR3 has 14 amino acids.

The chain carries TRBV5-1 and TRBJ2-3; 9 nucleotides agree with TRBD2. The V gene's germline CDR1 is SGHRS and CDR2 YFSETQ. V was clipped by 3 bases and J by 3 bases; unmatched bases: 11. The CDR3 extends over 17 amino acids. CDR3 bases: TGCGCCAGCAGCTCCTCCACGGCTAGCGGGACTACAGATACGCAGTATTTT. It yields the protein CASSSSTASGTTDTQYF.

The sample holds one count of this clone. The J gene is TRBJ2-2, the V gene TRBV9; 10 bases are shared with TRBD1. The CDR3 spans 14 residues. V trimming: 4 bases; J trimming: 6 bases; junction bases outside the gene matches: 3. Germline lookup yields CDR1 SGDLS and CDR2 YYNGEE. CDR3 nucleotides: TGTGCCAGCAGCTTAGACAGGGGGCCCGGGGAGCTGTTTTTT. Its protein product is CASSLDRGPGELFF.

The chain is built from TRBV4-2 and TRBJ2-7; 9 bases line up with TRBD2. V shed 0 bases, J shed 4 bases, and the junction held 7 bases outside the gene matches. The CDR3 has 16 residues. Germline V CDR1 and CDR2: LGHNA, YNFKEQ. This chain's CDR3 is CASSQDFGTSQYEQYF. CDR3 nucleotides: TGTGCCAGCAGCCAAGATTTCGGGACTAGCCAGTACGAGCAGTACTTC.

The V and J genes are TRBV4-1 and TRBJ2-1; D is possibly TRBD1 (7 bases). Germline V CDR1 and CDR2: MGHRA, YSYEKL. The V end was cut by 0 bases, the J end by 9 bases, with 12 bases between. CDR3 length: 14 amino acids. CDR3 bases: TGCGCCAGCAGCCAAGACAGGGGGGACGGTGAGCAGTTCTTC. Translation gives CASSQDRGDGEQFF.

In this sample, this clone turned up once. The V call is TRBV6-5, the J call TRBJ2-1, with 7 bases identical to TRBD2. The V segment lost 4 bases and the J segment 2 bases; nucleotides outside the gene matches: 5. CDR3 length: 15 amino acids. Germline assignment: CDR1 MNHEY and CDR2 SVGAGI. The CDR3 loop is CASSSTSDAYNEQFF. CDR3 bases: TGTGCCAGCAGTTCAACTAGCGACGCCTACAATGAGCAGTTCTTC.

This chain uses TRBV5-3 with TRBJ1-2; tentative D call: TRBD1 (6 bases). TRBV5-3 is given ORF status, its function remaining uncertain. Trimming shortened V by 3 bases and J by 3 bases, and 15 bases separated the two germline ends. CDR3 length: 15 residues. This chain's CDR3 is CARSSLTGSDYGYTF. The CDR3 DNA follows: TGTGCCAGAAGCTCTTTAACAGGGAGCGACTATGGCTACACCTTC.

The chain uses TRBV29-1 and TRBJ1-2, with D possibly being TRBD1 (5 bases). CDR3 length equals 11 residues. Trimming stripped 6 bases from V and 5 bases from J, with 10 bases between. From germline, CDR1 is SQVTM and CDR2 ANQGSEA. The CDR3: CSVLDSYGYTF. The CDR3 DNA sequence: TGCAGCGTCCTCGACAGTTATGGCTACACCTTC.

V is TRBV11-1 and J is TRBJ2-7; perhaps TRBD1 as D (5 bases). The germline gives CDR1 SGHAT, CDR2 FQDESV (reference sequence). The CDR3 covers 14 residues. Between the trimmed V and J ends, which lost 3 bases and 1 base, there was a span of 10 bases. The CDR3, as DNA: TGTGCCAGCAGCTTTATACAGGTTTCCTACGAGCAGTACTTC. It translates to CASSFIQVSYEQYF. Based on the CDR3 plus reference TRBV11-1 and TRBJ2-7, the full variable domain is EAEVAQSPRYKITEKSQAVAFWCDPISGHATLYWYRQILGQGPELLVQFQDESVVDDSQLPKDRFSAERLKGVDSTLKIQPAELGDSAMYLCASSFIQVSYEQYFGPGTRLTVT.

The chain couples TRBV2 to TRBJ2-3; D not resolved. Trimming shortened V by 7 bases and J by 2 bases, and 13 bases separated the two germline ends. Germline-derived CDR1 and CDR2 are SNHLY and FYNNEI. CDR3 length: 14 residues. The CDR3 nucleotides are TGTGCCAGCACGGGTGGTAGATCCACAGATACGCAGTATTTT. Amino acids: CASTGGRSTDTQYF.

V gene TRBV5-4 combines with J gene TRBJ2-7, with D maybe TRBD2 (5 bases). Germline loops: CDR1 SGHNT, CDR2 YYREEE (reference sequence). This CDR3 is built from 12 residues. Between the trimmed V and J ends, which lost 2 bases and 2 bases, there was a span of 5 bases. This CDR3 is CASSFGAYEQYF. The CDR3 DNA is TGTGCCAGCAGCTTCGGGGCCTACGAGCAGTACTTC.

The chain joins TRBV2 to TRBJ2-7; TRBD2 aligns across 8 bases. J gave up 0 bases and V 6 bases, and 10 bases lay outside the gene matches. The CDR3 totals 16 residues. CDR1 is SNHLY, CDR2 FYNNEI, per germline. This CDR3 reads CASSSRVAGHSYEQYF. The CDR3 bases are TGTGCCAGCAGCAGTCGGGTAGCGGGACACTCCTACGAGCAGTACTTC.

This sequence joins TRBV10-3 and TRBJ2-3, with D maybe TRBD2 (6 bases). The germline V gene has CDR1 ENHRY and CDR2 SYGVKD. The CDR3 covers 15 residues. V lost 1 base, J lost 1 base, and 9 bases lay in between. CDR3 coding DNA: TGTGCCATCAGTGAGTTGTCTAGCGGCACAGATACGCAGTATTTT. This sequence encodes CAISELSSGTDTQYF.

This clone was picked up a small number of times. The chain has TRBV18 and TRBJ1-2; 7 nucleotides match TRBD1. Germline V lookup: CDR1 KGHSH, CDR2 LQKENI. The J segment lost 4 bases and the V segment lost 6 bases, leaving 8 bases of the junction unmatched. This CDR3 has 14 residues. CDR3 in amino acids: CASSFDRVAYGYTF. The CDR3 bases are TGTGCCAGCTCGTTCGACAGGGTTGCCTATGGCTACACCTTC. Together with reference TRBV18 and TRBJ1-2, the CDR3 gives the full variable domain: NAGVMQNPRHLVRRRGQEARLRCSPMKGHSHVYWYRQLPEEGLKFMVYLQKENIIDESGMPKERFSAEFPKEGPSILRIQQVVRGDSAAYFCASSFDRVAYGYTFGSGTRLTVV.

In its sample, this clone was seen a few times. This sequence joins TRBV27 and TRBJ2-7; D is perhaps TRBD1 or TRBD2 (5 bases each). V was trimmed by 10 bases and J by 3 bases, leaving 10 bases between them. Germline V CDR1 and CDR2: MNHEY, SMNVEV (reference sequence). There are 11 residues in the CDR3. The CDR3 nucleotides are TGTGCCACCAGGGCGGGCTACGAGCAGTACTTC. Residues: CATRAGYEQYF.